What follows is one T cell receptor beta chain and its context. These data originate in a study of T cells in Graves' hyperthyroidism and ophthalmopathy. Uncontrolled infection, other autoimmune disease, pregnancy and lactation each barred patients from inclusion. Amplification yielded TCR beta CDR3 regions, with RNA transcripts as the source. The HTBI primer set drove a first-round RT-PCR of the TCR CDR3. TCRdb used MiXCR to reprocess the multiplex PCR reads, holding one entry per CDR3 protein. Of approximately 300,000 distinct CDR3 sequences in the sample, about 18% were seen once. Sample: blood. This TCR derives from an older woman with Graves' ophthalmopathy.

CDR3 in amino acids: CASIDRTGHGELFF. The CDR3 region has the DNA TGTGCCAGTATAGATCGGACAGGGCACGGGGAGCTGTTTTTT. V usage is TRBV19 and J usage is TRBJ2-2; 8 bases are a match to TRBD1. Germline values: CDR1 LNHDA, CDR2 SQIVND (reference sequence). The CDR3 spans 14 residues. V gave up 7 bases and J gave up 7 bases; unmatched junction bases: 8.